The 32 T cell receptor beta chains given below trace back to one sample, sequenced in a study of T cell changes during pregnancy in multiple sclerosis. Data came from immunoSEQ multiplex PCR; TCRdb stores just in-frame clones and leaves some out. There are 40,000 to 45,000 clones in the sample; roughly 92% occur only once, and 1.3% lies in the top ten. Sequenced sample: peripheral blood. These receptors came from a female donor with multiple sclerosis, enrolled in a pregnancy study.

A note on this clone: This sample includes further DNA sequences coding for the same CDR3. This chain connects TRBV9 to TRBJ2-7, with 7 bases matching TRBD1. The CDR3 contains 12 residues. Germline V gene data show CDR1 as SGDLS and CDR2 as YYNGEE. With 4 bases clipped from V and 5 bases from J, the junction kept 3 bases outside the gene matches. CDR3 amino acids: CASSPGGHEQYF. The CDR3, as DNA: TGTGCCAGCAGCCCAGGGGGACACGAGCAGTACTTC.

The chain is built from TRBV5-5 and TRBJ1-3; maybe TRBD1 (5 bases). Trimming took 4 bases from V and 3 from J, leaving 20 bases between them. CDR3 size: 17 residues. Germline assignment: CDR1 SGHKS and CDR2 YYEKEE (reference sequence). The CDR3 protein is CASSLWSGTAFGNTIYF. The CDR3 DNA follows: TGTGCCAGCAGCCTATGGAGCGGGACTGCGTTTGGAAACACCATATATTTT.

The V and J genes are TRBV2 and TRBJ2-3; D possibly corresponds to TRBD1 (5 bases). CDR3 length: 16 residues. The V and J ends lost 5 bases and 6 bases respectively, with 21 bases between them. Germline loops: CDR1 SNHLY, CDR2 FYNNEI. The CDR3 here is CASSIREGVLGDTQYF. The CDR3 nucleotides read TGTGCCAGCAGTATCAGGGAAGGAGTTCTTGGGGATACGCAGTATTTT.

The chain combines TRBV5-1 with TRBJ2-5; 7 nucleotides agree with TRBD1. The ends lost 2 bases at V and 2 bases at J; junction bases unmatched: 3. There are 14 residues in the CDR3. The germline gives CDR1 SGHRS, CDR2 YFSETQ. CDR3 in amino acids: CASSFTGEQETQYF. The CDR3 DNA follows: TGCGCCAGCAGCTTTACAGGGGAGCAAGAGACCCAGTACTTC.

The chain joins TRBV15 to TRBJ1-1; perhaps TRBD1 as D (5 bases). The CDR3 length is 14 residues. Germline loops: CDR1 LNHNV, CDR2 YYDKDF (reference sequence). V dropped 1 base and J dropped 11 bases, with 17 bases sitting between them. The CDR3 loop reads CATSRVPNLDMAFF. The DNA of the CDR3 is TGTGCCACCAGCAGAGTCCCGAACCTGGACATGGCTTTCTTT.

Concerning this clone: The germline gene is not matched at one end of the junction; a read error may be the cause. This chain joins TRBV19 and TRBJ2-5; the D gene is possibly TRBD2 (5 bases). This CDR3 spans 12 amino acids. Germline V gives CDR1 LNHDA, CDR2 SQIVND (reference sequence). CDR3 sequence reads: CASSRNLEVLNF. CDR3 sequence (DNA): TGTGCCAGCTCGCGGAATTTGGAGGTTTTGAACTTC.

J is TRBJ2-2 and V is TRBV7-3; 11 nucleotides agree with TRBD2. V dropped 5 bases and J dropped 5; count of bases not matched to a gene: 7. Germline CDR1 is SGHTA and CDR2 is FQGTGA. The CDR3 spans 16 residues. Written as DNA, the CDR3 is TGTGCCAGCAGCACAGGACTAGCGGGCCTGACCGGGGAGCTGTTTTTT. Residues: CASSTGLAGLTGELFF.

This clone was seen only a few times. V usage is TRBV5-1 and J usage is TRBJ2-7, with D tentatively TRBD1 or TRBD2 (5 bases each). Germline loops: CDR1 SGHRS, CDR2 YFSETQ. The CDR3 runs to 12 residues. The V end was cut by 0 bases, the J end by 11 bases, with 12 bases between. The CDR3 reads CASSLDVGEKYF. The DNA of the CDR3 is TGCGCCAGCAGCTTGGACGTGGGGGAAAAGTACTTC.

The chain carries TRBV2 and TRBJ1-3, with D perhaps matching TRBD1 (6 bases). Deletions cut 6 bases from V and 4 bases from J, with 16 bases between. This CDR3 region has 15 residues. Germline values: CDR1 SNHLY, CDR2 FYNNEI. The DNA for the CDR3 is TGTGCCAGCAGCGTCACAGGGTGGGGGGGAAACACCATATATTTT. Amino acid sequence: CASSVTGWGGNTIYF.

The V and J genes are TRBV12-5 and TRBJ2-2; D is perhaps TRBD1 (5 bases). Germline V gene sequence: CDR1 LGHNT, CDR2 FRNRAP. The CDR3 consists of 17 residues. Trimming removed 0 bases from V and 7 bases from J, with 18 bases in between. The CDR3 coding sequence is TGTGCTAGTGGTTTGGTACAGCCACAGGTTACGGGCGGGGAGCTGTTTTTT. Encoded protein: CASGLVQPQVTGGELFF.

A single count supports this clone. This chain joins TRBV19 and TRBJ1-1; 8 positions match TRBD1. Germline CDR1 reads LNHDA; CDR2 reads SQIVND (reference sequence). This CDR3 spans 13 amino acids. V lost 7 bases and J lost 4; bases outside the gene matches: 5. This CDR3 is CASNQGARTEAFF. CDR3 DNA: TGTGCCAGTAATCAGGGGGCGCGCACTGAAGCTTTCTTT.

The chain has TRBV11-2 and TRBJ2-1; D remains unclear. Germline loops: CDR1 SGHAT, CDR2 FQNNGV. This CDR3 spans 13 amino acids. With 2 bases removed from V and 7 bases from J, the gap between germline ends came to 9 bases. The CDR3 protein is CASSLNRDNEQFF. The CDR3 DNA follows: TGTGCCAGCAGCTTAAATAGGGATAATGAGCAGTTCTTC.

The chain has TRBV5-1 and TRBJ1-2; no firm D call. The germline V and J ends were trimmed by 0 bases and 6 bases, with 6 bases remaining between them. Germline V lookup: CDR1 SGHRS, CDR2 YFSETQ. CDR3 length equals 12 residues. CDR3 region: CASSLDQDGYTF. In DNA, the CDR3 is TGCGCCAGCAGCTTGGACCAGGATGGCTACACCTTC.

The V and J genes are TRBV30 and TRBJ2-1, with D possibly called TRBD1 or TRBD2 (6 bases each). V lost 0 bases and J 4 bases, leaving 13 bases between the germline ends. Looked up from germline, CDR1 is GTSNPN and CDR2 is SVGIG (reference sequence). CDR3 length: 15 residues. CDR3 nucleotides: TGTGCCTGGAGTGTACACGGAGGGGGATACAATGAGCAGTTCTTC. Its protein is CAWSVHGGGYNEQFF.

This chain joins TRBV4-3 and TRBJ1-1; D not certain. The CDR3 extends over 13 amino acids. Germline V lookup: CDR1 LGHNA, CDR2 YSLEER. Trimming left V 7 bases short and J 2 bases short, with 11 bases between. CDR3 loop: CASTGRYNTEAFF. Here the CDR3 DNA reads TGCGCCAGCACCGGCAGGTACAACACTGAAGCTTTCTTT.

The V call is TRBV6-5, the J call TRBJ2-5, with 13 bases identical to TRBD2. This CDR3 comprises 16 residues. With V trimmed by 2 bases and J by 3 bases, 3 bases remained unmatched. The germline gives CDR1 MNHEY, CDR2 SVGAGI. Here the CDR3 DNA reads TGTGCCAGCAGTTACCGTGGGACTAGCGGGGAAGAGACCCAGTACTTC. Its translation: CASSYRGTSGEETQYF.

The chain couples TRBV30 to TRBJ2-7, with D uncertain. Between the trimmed V and J ends, which lost 3 bases and 2 bases, there was a span of 8 bases. CDR3 length equals 12 residues. The germline CDR1 and CDR2 sequences are GTSNPN and SVGIG (reference sequence). The CDR3 loop is CAWSRAPYEQYF. The CDR3 DNA reads as TGTGCCTGGAGCCGGGCCCCCTACGAGCAGTACTTC.

This clone was detected once. The genes are TRBV14 and TRBJ1-1, with TRBD1 as a possible D gene (5 bases). In germline, CDR1 is SGHDN, CDR2 FVKESK. The CDR3 has 16 residues. V was trimmed by 1 base and J by 3 bases, leaving 15 bases between them. The CDR3 loop is CASSQADWGVHTEAFF. The CDR3 DNA follows: TGTGCCAGCAGCCAAGCAGATTGGGGGGTGCACACTGAAGCTTTCTTT.

The genes are TRBV11-2 and TRBJ2-1, with D unclear. The CDR3 sequence is 14 residues long. Germline V gene data show CDR1 as SGHAT and CDR2 as FQNNGV. V was trimmed by 1 base and J by 9 bases, leaving 13 bases between them. CDR3 sequence reads: CASSLGAVRGEQFF. CDR3 bases: TGTGCCAGCAGCTTAGGGGCAGTCCGTGGTGAGCAGTTCTTC. Full variable domain (rest looked up from reference TRBV11-2 and TRBJ2-1): EAGVAQSPRYKIIEKRQSVAFWCNPISGHATLYWYQQILGQGPKLLIQFQNNGVVDDSQLPKDRFSAERLKGVDSTLKIQPAKLEDSAVYLCASSLGAVRGEQFFGPGTRLTVL.

This chain links TRBV7-2 with TRBJ1-3; no reliable D call. V shed 5 bases and J shed 4 bases, with 6 bases lying between them. CDR1 and CDR2 from the germline V gene are SGHTA and FQGNSA. The CDR3 loop spans 12 amino acids. CDR3 DNA: TGTGCCAGCAGCGAATACGGAAACACCATATATTTT. This gives the protein CASSEYGNTIYF.

This chain joins TRBV27 and TRBJ1-1, with 9 bases that match TRBD1. The CDR3 contains 13 residues. V gave up 6 bases and J gave up 2 bases; unmatched junction bases: 1. CDR1 and CDR2 from the germline V gene are MNHEY and SMNVEV (reference sequence). Here the CDR3 DNA reads TGTGCCAGCAGGGACAGGGGTAACACTGAAGCTTTCTTT. It encodes CASRDRGNTEAFF.

The chain joins TRBV19 to TRBJ1-2; no clear D gene. Between the trimmed V and J ends, which lost 5 bases and 1 base, there was a span of 8 bases. Germline V CDR1 and CDR2: LNHDA, SQIVND (reference sequence). The CDR3 has 13 residues. CDR3 residues: CASSLGLNYGYTF. The CDR3 DNA is TGTGCCAGTAGTTTAGGGCTTAACTATGGCTACACCTTC.

The chain joins TRBV28 to TRBJ2-3; D perhaps matches TRBD2 (5 bases). Germline assignment: CDR1 MDHEN and CDR2 SYDVKM. The CDR3 covers 12 residues. Trimming removed 4 bases from V and 7 bases from J, with 9 bases in between. This CDR3 is CASSSSGYTQYF. Written as DNA, the CDR3 is TGTGCCAGCAGTTCATCGGGATATACGCAGTATTTT. The whole variable domain, filled in from reference TRBV28 and TRBJ2-3, reads DVKVTQSSRYLVKRTGEKVFLECVQDMDHENMFWYRQDPGLGLRLIYFSYDVKMKEKGDIPEGYSVSREKKERFSLILESASTNQTSMYLCASSSSGYTQYFGPGTRLTVL.

The chain recombines TRBV27 with TRBJ2-7; D may be TRBD1 (6 bases). CDR1 is MNHEY, CDR2 SMNVEV, per germline (reference sequence). V lost 7 bases to trimming and J lost 2 bases, with 12 bases between them. The CDR3 is 13 residues long. The CDR3 DNA is TGTGCCAGCACCGGGACAACCCCCTACGAGCAGTACTTC. Translating it yields CASTGTTPYEQYF.

The rearrangement joins TRBV5-1 to TRBJ1-1; D is unclear. Trimming left V 2 bases short and J 1 base short, with 9 bases between. There are 14 residues in the CDR3. Germline V gene lookup returns CDR1 SGHRS and CDR2 YFSETQ. This CDR3 reads CASSLALQNTEAFF. The CDR3, as DNA: TGCGCCAGCAGCTTAGCCCTACAGAACACTGAAGCTTTCTTT.

This chain links TRBV28 with TRBJ1-2, with TRBD1 matching over 7 bases. The CDR3 runs to 14 residues. V lost 4 bases to trimming and J lost 4 bases; unmatched junction nucleotides: 6. The germline CDR1 and CDR2 sequences are MDHEN and SYDVKM. CDR3 loop: CASSSPTGFYGYTF. The CDR3 DNA reads as TGTGCCAGCAGTTCCCCGACAGGGTTCTATGGCTACACCTTC.

The V gene is TRBV29-1, the J gene TRBJ2-6; 7 bases map to TRBD2. Trimming removed 2 bases from V and 5 bases from J; junction bases left unmatched: 15. The CDR3 has 18 residues. Germline CDR1 and CDR2: SQVTM and ANQGSEA. CDR3 in DNA: TGCAGCGTTGAACTGAGACTAGCAATACAAAGTCGGGCCAACGTCCTGACTTTC. It translates to CSVELRLAIQSRANVLTF.

CDR3 sequence: CASSLGGDYTF. The CDR3 region has the DNA TGTGCCAGCAGCTTAGGGGGCGACTACACCTTC. The chain links TRBV7-9 to TRBJ1-2, with D tentatively TRBD1 (5 bases). Germline CDR1 SEHNR, CDR2 FQNEAQ (reference sequence). Trimming took off 1 base at V and 10 bases at J, with 7 bases between the two ends. This CDR3 is 11 amino acids long.

The CDR3 reads CASSLDVGTETQYF. The CDR3 DNA follows: TGTGCCAGCAGCTTAGATGTAGGGACGGAGACCCAGTACTTC. The chain uses TRBV11-2 and TRBJ2-5, with D perhaps given as TRBD1 or TRBD2 (5 bases each). CDR1 and CDR2 from the germline V gene are SGHAT and FQNNGV. Between the trimmed V and J ends, which lost 0 bases and 5 bases, there was a span of 10 bases. The CDR3 is 14 residues long.

The chain employs TRBV7-2 and TRBJ2-3; 7 bases match TRBD2. This CDR3 region has 14 residues. Trimming removed 5 bases from V and 2 bases from J; junction bases left unmatched: 4. The germline gives CDR1 SGHTA, CDR2 FQGNSA. The CDR3 reads CASSPGLTTDTQYF. In DNA form, the CDR3 reads TGTGCCAGCAGCCCGGGACTAACCACAGATACGCAGTATTTT.

This chain connects TRBV21-1 to TRBJ1-5. TRBV21-1 is a pseudogene segment. The CDR3 is 15 residues long. The CDR3 coding sequence is TGTGCCAGCAGCAAACGGGGACGGAGCAATCAGCCCCAGCATTTT. Its protein is CASSKRGRSNQPQHF.

V and J are TRBV5-4 and TRBJ2-2; 7 bases fit TRBD2. Per germline, CDR1 SGHNT and CDR2 YYREEE (reference sequence). The J segment lost 0 bases and the V segment lost 4 bases, leaving 6 bases of the junction unmatched. There are 16 residues in the CDR3. CDR3 protein: CASSLASGANTGELFF. The CDR3 DNA reads TGTGCCAGCAGCCTGGCTAGCGGAGCGAACACCGGGGAGCTGTTTTTT.